A selection of T cell receptor beta chains follows, all from one sample in a study of cytomegalovirus exposure and HLA in healthy donors. Here immunoSEQ multiplex PCR was the method, and the copy in TCRdb shows in-frame clones only, minus some. This sample has 60,000 to 70,000 clones, with about 61% found just once. Material for sequencing was PBMCs. The receptor source for this set is a woman aged 50 to 60 in good health and CMV-seronegative. Each CDR3 is given with its conserved first and last residue. D genes are given only for firm matches. Clone size is stated in some rows and not others, as once, few, many or a class when expanded.

J gene	clone size	D gene	V gene	CDR3 length	CDR3 protein	CDR3 DNA
TRBJ2-1	NA	NA	TRBV4-1	13	CASSQERNNEQFF	TGCGCCAGCAGCCAAGAGCGGAACAATGAGCAGTTCTTC
TRBJ1-1	few	NA	TRBV20-1	11	CGSTMNTEAFF	TGCGGGTCAACTATGAACACTGAAGCTTTCTTT
TRBJ2-1	NA	TRBD2	TRBV18	13	CASSWTSDNEQFF	TGTGCCAGCTCGTGGACTAGCGACAATGAGCAGTTCTTC
TRBJ1-2	once	NA	TRBV5-4	13	CASSSPPGYGYTF	TGTGCCAGCAGCTCCCCCCCGGGGTATGGCTACACCTTC
TRBJ2-5	NA	TRBD1	TRBV5-4	14	CASSSQGYQETQYF	TGTGCCAGCAGCTCACAGGGGTACCAAGAGACCCAGTACTTC
TRBJ1-6	NA	NA	TRBV27	15	CASSSKQGSNSPLHF	TGTGCCAGCAGTTCCAAACAGGGCTCTAATTCACCCCTCCACTTT
TRBJ1-1	NA	TRBD1	TRBV29-1	15	CSVEVTTGIGTEAFF	TGCAGCGTTGAAGTAACGACAGGGATTGGCACTGAAGCTTTCTTT
TRBJ2-1	NA	NA	TRBV4-3	18	CASSLETSLLPLYNEQFF	TGCGCCAGCTCCCTAGAGACTTCTCTCTTGCCACTCTACAATGAGCAGTTCTTC
TRBJ2-3	NA	TRBD1	TRBV4-3	20	CASSQRLTGGPGYSTDTQYF	TGCGCCAGCAGCCAACGACTAACAGGGGGTCCTGGTTATAGCACAGATACGCAGTATTTT
TRBJ2-7	NA	NA	TRBV7-6	14	CASSLTSYTYEQYF	TGTGCCAGCAGCCTTACTAGTTATACCTACGAGCAGTACTTC
TRBJ1-3	NA	NA	TRBV4-3	15	CASSQEGGPGNTIYF	TGCGCCAGCAGCCAAGAGGGGGGTCCTGGAAACACCATATATTTT
TRBJ2-2	NA	TRBD1	TRBV9	15	CASSVDRGYTGELFF	TGTGCCAGCAGCGTAGACAGGGGATACACCGGGGAGCTGTTTTTT
TRBJ2-1	NA	TRBD2	TRBV29-1	13	CSVRHGGYNEQFF	TGCAGCGTTCGTCACGGGGGGTACAATGAGCAGTTCTTC
TRBJ2-3	NA	TRBD1	TRBV10-3	14	CAITSTGTTDTQYF	TGTGCCATCACCTCGACAGGGACCACAGATACGCAGTATTTT
TRBJ1-5	NA	NA	TRBV4-2	16	CASSQDSSVPNQPQHF	TGTGCCAGCAGCCAAGATTCATCGGTCCCAAATCAGCCCCAGCATTTT
TRBJ2-5	few	NA	TRBV6-6	13	CASSVQGQETQYF	TGTGCCAGCAGTGTACAGGGCCAAGAGACCCAGTACTTC
TRBJ2-5	NA	NA	TRBV7-2	14	CASSSAPGFEAQYF	TGTGCCAGCAGCTCCGCCCCAGGGTTCGAGGCCCAGTACTTC
TRBJ1-1	NA	NA	TRBV5-1	15	CASSHGIGENTEAFF	TGCGCCAGCAGCCACGGTATCGGAGAGAACACTGAAGCTTTCTTT
TRBJ2-2	NA	TRBD1	TRBV28	14	CASSPGTGAGELFF	TGTGCCAGCAGTCCCGGGACAGGGGCCGGGGAGCTGTTTTTT
TRBJ2-7	NA	NA	TRBV6-5	13	CASRQTLTYEQYF	TGTGCCAGCAGACAGACGTTAACCTACGAGCAGTACTTC
TRBJ2-7	NA	NA	TRBV4-3	15	CASSQYRPDISEQYF	TGCGCCAGCAGCCAATACCGGCCAGACATTAGCGAGCAGTACTTC
TRBJ2-5	NA	NA	TRBV19	13	CASSEQVRETQYF	TGTGCCAGTAGTGAACAGGTTCGAGAGACCCAGTACTTC
TRBJ2-7	NA	NA	TRBV2	12	CASKSGSYEQYF	TGTGCCAGCAAAAGCGGCTCCTACGAGCAGTACTTC
TRBJ2-7	few	TRBD2	TRBV5-6	15	CASSSGGTSLYEQYF	TGTGCCAGCAGCTCGGGGGGGACAAGCCTCTACGAGCAGTACTTC
TRBJ1-1	NA	NA	TRBV5-6	17	CASSWSGWGGRNTEAFF	TGTGCCAGCAGCTGGAGCGGGTGGGGGGGCCGGAACACTGAAGCTTTCTTT
TRBJ1-1	once	NA	TRBV9	13	CASSVDRNTEAFF	TGTGCCAGCAGCGTAGACAGAAACACTGAAGCTTTCTTT
TRBJ2-7	NA	TRBD1	TRBV7-9	12	CASGGQNYEQYF	TGTGCCAGCGGGGGACAGAATTACGAGCAGTACTTC
TRBJ2-5	few	NA	TRBV5-6	14	CASSLVAYVETQYF	TGTGCCAGCAGCTTGGTCGCGTACGTGGAGACCCAGTACTTC
TRBJ2-5	NA	TRBD2	TRBV11-3	19	CASSLDRPGLAGAQETQYF	TGTGCCAGCAGCTTAGATAGACCGGGACTAGCGGGAGCCCAAGAGACCCAGTACTTC
TRBJ2-6	NA	TRBD1	TRBV9	17	CASSKRTGISGANVLTF	TGTGCCAGCAGCAAAAGGACAGGTATCTCTGGGGCCAACGTCCTGACTTTC
TRBJ2-7	NA	TRBD2	TRBV29-1	11	CSVAGDYEQYF	TGCAGCGTCGCGGGGGACTACGAGCAGTACTTC
TRBJ1-1	NA	TRBD1	TRBV18	16	CASSPRTGGLDTEAFF	TGTGCCAGCTCACCACGGACAGGGGGCCTGGACACTGAAGCTTTCTTT
TRBJ1-4	few	NA	TRBV6-4	14	CASSTRATNEKLFF	TGTGCCAGCAGTACCAGGGCAACTAATGAAAAACTGTTTTTT
TRBJ1-5	NA	TRBD1	TRBV19	14	CASSWTGINQPQHF	TGTGCCAGTAGTTGGACAGGAATCAATCAGCCCCAGCATTTT
TRBJ2-1	few	TRBD2	TRBV4-2	16	CASSQVTSGYNNEQFF	TGTGCCAGCAGCCAAGTAACTAGCGGGTACAACAATGAGCAGTTCTTC
TRBJ1-4	few	NA	TRBV28	15	CASSSSSGTNEKLFF	TGTGCCAGCAGTTCATCCTCGGGTACTAATGAAAAACTGTTTTTT
TRBJ2-6	few	NA	TRBV6-6	16	CASRYPKSSGANVLTF	TGTGCCAGCAGGTACCCAAAGAGCTCTGGGGCCAACGTCCTGACTTTC
TRBJ2-3	NA	TRBD1	TRBV13	14	CASSSRQGPDTQYF	TGTGCCAGCAGCTCCAGACAGGGGCCAGATACGCAGTATTTT
TRBJ2-1	NA	NA	TRBV6-1	14	CASSESYLYNEQFF	TGTGCCAGCAGTGAAAGCTACCTATACAATGAGCAGTTCTTC
TRBJ1-1	NA	NA	TRBV9	12	CASSVVGGEAFF	TGTGCCAGCAGCGTAGTGGGGGGGGAAGCTTTCTTT
TRBJ1-5	NA	NA	TRBV15	15	CATSREGTDNQPQHF	TGTGCCACCAGCAGAGAGGGTACAGATAATCAGCCCCAGCATTTT
TRBJ2-2	NA	TRBD2	TRBV7-2	16	CASSLGGRALLGELFF	TGTGCCAGCAGCTTAGGTGGGAGGGCCCTCTTGGGGGAGCTGTTTTTT
TRBJ2-2	NA	NA	TRBV11-2	17	CVSSLDRRHNGTGELFF	TGTGTCAGCAGCTTAGATAGGAGGCACAATGGGACCGGGGAGCTGTTTTTT
TRBJ2-7	NA	NA	TRBV7-9	13	CASRDDIDYEQYF	TGTGCCAGTCGCGACGACATAGACTACGAGCAGTACTTC
TRBJ1-5	NA	NA	TRBV2	14	CASSENSPNQPQHF	TGTGCCAGCAGTGAGAACAGCCCCAATCAGCCCCAGCATTTT
TRBJ2-1	NA	TRBD2	TRBV5-4	14	CASSSPGTSDEQFF	TGTGCCAGCAGCTCACCCGGGACTAGCGATGAGCAGTTCTTC
TRBJ1-1	NA	NA	TRBV30	15	CAWSYGGGWNTEAFF	TGTGCCTGGAGTTATGGTGGGGGCTGGAACACTGAAGCTTTCTTT
TRBJ1-1	NA	NA	TRBV15	14	CATSRGEGSTEAFF	TGTGCCACCAGCAGAGGGGAGGGTAGCACTGAAGCTTTCTTT
TRBJ2-3	few	NA	TRBV19	12	CASSGSTDTQYF	TGTGCCAGTTCGGGGAGCACAGATACGCAGTATTTT
TRBJ2-4	few	NA	TRBV28	17	CASRTPGSTSSKNIQYF	TGTGCCAGCAGAACCCCGGGATCTACTTCTTCCAAAAACATTCAGTACTTC
TRBJ2-7	once	NA	TRBV5-1	14	CASSLGEAAGEQYF	TGCGCCAGCAGTCTTGGGGAAGCGGCCGGGGAGCAGTACTTC
TRBJ1-4	NA	TRBD1	TRBV5-4	17	CASSLGQGTATNEKLFF	TGTGCCAGCAGCCTTGGACAGGGCACAGCAACTAATGAAAAACTGTTTTTT
TRBJ2-1	NA	NA	TRBV20-1	11	CSASGRYEQFF	TGCAGTGCTAGTGGGCGCTATGAGCAGTTCTTC